This TCR beta chain is drawn from a study of tumor-infiltrating lymphocytes in oesophageal squamous cell carcinoma. TCRdb re-analysed the PCR reads in MiXCR, keeping a single row per CDR3 protein. This table holds about 17,000 distinct CDR3 sequences, 47% found once. The CDR3 length is 15 residues. Per the germline V gene, CDR1 is SEHNR and CDR2 is FQNEAQ (reference sequence). The TCR originated in a female donor with esophageal squamous cell carcinoma. The source material was normal esophageal tissue next to the tumor. The chain employs TRBV7-9 and TRBJ2-5, with D perhaps matching TRBD1 (6 bases). The end of the DNA aligns better with TRBJ2-1, so the J call may be wrong. CDR3 region: CASTSETGANYEQFF. In DNA, the CDR3 is TGTGCCAGTACGTCTGAGACAGGTGCTAACTACGAGCAGTTCTTC.